This record looks at one T cell receptor beta chain sequence and its context. In the 2 weeks before study entry, exposed participants met a COVID-19 case, which was PCR-confirmed or clinician-diagnosed. These data are taken from a study of blood T cell repertoires in COVID-19. Study as a whole: Researchers got acute and convalescent COVID-19 samples from the United States, Italy and Spain.

The CDR3 consists of 15 residues. CDR1 LNHDA and CDR2 SQIVND come from the germline V gene (reference sequence). Trimming cost V 4 bases and J 2 bases, with 15 bases left between them. Some clones are missing from TCRdb's copy, which holds only in-frame ones; the method was immunoSEQ multiplex PCR. The table has 150,000 or so clones, approximately 80% seen once. This rearrangement joins TRBV19 to TRBJ2-7; D ambiguous. The TCR sequence derives from a man between 65 and 80 years old who had been exposed to COVID-19. What was sequenced was PBMCs or T cells enriched from blood (not recorded which). CDR3 bases: TGTGCCAGTAGTAGGAAGCCCTCGGCGGCCTACGAGCAGTACTTC. This gives the protein CASSRKPSAAYEQYF.